These 5 T cell receptor beta chains were sequenced from one sample in a study of shared clonotypes between healthy human individuals. Method: immunoSEQ multiplex PCR; TCRdb's copy keeps in-frame clones and lacks some. The table includes 1.4 million or so clones, approximately 98.5% detected once. Sequenced material: naive CD4+ T cells sorted from blood. The subset denotes: CD45RA+ positively selected. The source is a man aged 25-45 years in good health.

This chain connects TRBV18 to TRBJ2-1; no definite D call. From germline, CDR1 is KGHSH and CDR2 LQKENI. Trimming took off 4 bases at V and 10 bases at J, with 20 bases between the two ends. The length of the CDR3 is 15 residues. CDR3 residues: CASSRTAALTREQFF. As DNA, the CDR3 is TGTGCCAGCTCACGAACAGCAGCCCTTACAAGGGAGCAGTTCTTC.

This clone has just one count. This chain links TRBV5-5 with TRBJ2-3; D assignment may be TRBD1 or TRBD2 (5 bases each). The germline gives CDR1 SGHKS, CDR2 YYEKEE (reference sequence). The V end was cut by 3 bases, the J end by 1 base, with 9 bases between. The CDR3 contains 14 residues. The CDR3 DNA reads TGTGCCAGCAGCTGGGACGTAGGCACAGATACGCAGTATTTT. Its translation is CASSWDVGTDTQYF.

V usage is TRBV9 and J usage is TRBJ2-2; D uncertain. This CDR3 comprises 14 residues. Germline V CDR1 and CDR2: SGDLS, YYNGEE. Trimming removed 3 bases from V and 2 bases from J, with 8 bases in between. The CDR3 bases are TGTGCCAGCAGCGCCCCATCCAACACCGGGGAGCTGTTTTTT. This translates into CASSAPSNTGELFF.

This clone was seen only once. The gene calls are TRBV30 and TRBJ2-2; 10 bases are shared with TRBD2. The V and J ends lost 3 bases and 6 bases, in that order; junction bases with no gene match: 16. Germline V gene data show CDR1 as GTSNPN and CDR2 as SVGIG (reference sequence). The CDR3 extends over 18 amino acids. CDR3 sequence reads: CAWRPGGAGGPLPGELFF. CDR3 nucleotide sequence: TGTGCCTGGAGGCCCGGGGGAGCGGGAGGGCCTCTACCCGGGGAGCTGTTTTTT.

The chain employs TRBV19 and TRBJ2-5; possible D gene TRBD1, 6 bases. Germline CDR1 is LNHDA and CDR2 is SQIVND (reference sequence). The CDR3 is 13 amino acids. Trimming took 3 bases from V and 4 from J, leaving 9 bases between them. Written as DNA, the CDR3 is TGTGCCAGTAGTATTCTCAGGGGAGAGACCCAGTACTTC. Translation gives CASSILRGETQYF.